The 2 T cell receptor beta chains below were found in one sample sequenced in a study of T cell responses to AZD1222 COVID-19 vaccine. Only in-frame clones appear in the TCRdb table, and some are missing; sequencing was by immunoSEQ multiplex PCR. The sample yields 130,000 or so clones, about 90% seen once. The material was peripheral blood, obtained on day 0 of AZD1222 vaccination. These receptors were collected from an adult in good health.

V and J are TRBV28 and TRBJ2-2; D possibly corresponds to TRBD2 (6 bases). V was cut by 6 bases and J by 4 bases, with 15 bases left in between. The CDR3 has 15 residues. Germline CDR1 is MDHEN and CDR2 is SYDVKM. CDR3 DNA: TGTGCCAGCAGCCTCGCCCCGACTAGCACCGGGGAGCTGTTTTTT. Amino acids: CASSLAPTSTGELFF.

The chain carries TRBV2 and TRBJ1-3; D gene unclear. This CDR3 region has 15 residues. The V gene lost 2 bases and the J gene lost 2 bases, with 10 bases spanning the gap. The germline CDR1 and CDR2 sequences are SNHLY and FYNNEI. CDR3 region: CASSERRATGNTIYF. For the CDR3, the DNA is TGTGCCAGCAGTGAAAGGAGGGCAACTGGAAACACCATATATTTT.